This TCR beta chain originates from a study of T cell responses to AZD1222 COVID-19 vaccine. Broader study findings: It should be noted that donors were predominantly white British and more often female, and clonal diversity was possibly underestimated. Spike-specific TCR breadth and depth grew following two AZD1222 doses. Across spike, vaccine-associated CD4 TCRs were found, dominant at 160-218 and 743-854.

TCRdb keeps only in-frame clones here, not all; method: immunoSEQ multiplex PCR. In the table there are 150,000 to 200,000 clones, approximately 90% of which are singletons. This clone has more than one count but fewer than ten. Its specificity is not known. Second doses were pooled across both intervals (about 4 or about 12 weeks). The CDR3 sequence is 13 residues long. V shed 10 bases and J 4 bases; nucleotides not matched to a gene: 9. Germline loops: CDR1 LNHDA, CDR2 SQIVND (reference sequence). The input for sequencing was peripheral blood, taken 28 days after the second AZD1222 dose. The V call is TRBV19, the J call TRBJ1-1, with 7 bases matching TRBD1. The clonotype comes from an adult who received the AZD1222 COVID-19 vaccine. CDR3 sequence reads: CATGRGQATEAFF. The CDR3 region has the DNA TGTGCCACCGGGAGGGGGCAGGCCACTGAAGCTTTCTTT.